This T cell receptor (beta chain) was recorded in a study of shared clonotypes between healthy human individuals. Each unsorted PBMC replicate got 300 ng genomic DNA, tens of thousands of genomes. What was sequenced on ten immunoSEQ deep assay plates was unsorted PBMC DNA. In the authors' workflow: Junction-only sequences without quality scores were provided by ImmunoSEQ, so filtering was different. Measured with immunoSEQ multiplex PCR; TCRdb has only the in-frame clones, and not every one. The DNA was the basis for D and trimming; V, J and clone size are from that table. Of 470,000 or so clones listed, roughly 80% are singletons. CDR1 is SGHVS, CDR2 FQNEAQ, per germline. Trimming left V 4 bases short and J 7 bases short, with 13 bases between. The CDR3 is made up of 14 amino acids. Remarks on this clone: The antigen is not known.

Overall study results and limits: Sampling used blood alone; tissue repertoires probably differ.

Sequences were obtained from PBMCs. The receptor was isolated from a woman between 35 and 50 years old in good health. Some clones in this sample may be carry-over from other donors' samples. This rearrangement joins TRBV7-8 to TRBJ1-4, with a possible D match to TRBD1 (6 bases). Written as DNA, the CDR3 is TGTGCCAGCAGCTATACAGGGAACGGTGAAAAACTGTTTTTT. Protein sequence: CASSYTGNGEKLFF.